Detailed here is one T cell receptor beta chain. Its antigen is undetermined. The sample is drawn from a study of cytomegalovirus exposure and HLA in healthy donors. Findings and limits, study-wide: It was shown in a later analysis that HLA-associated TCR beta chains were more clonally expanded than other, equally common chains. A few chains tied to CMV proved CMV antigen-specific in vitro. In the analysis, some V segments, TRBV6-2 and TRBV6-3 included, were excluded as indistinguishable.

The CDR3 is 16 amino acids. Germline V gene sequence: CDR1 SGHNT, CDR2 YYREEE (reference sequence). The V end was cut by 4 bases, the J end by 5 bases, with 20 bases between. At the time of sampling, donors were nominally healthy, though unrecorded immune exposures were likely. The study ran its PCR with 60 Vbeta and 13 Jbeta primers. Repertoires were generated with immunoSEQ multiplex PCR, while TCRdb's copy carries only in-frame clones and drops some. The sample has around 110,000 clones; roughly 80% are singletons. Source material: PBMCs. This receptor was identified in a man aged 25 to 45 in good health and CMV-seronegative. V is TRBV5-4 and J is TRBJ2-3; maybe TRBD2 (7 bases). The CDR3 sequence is CASSLGTGGAVDTQYF. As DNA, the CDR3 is TGTGCCAGCAGCCTGGGGACGGGGGGCGCGGTAGATACGCAGTATTTT. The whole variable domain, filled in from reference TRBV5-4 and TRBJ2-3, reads ETGVTQSPTHLIKTRGQQVTLRCSSQSGHNTVSWYQQALGQGPQFIFQYYREEENGRGNFPPRFSGLQFPNYSSELNVNALELDDSALYLCASSLGTGGAVDTQYFGPGTRLTVL.